Sequencing of this T cell receptor (beta chain) was carried out in a study of blood T cell repertoires in COVID-19. Study-level information: Researchers got acute and convalescent COVID-19 samples from the United States, Italy and Spain. Sources were T cells, B-cell-depleted T cells, or PBMCs; the material itself was cDNA or gDNA.

Germline V gene data show CDR1 as LGHDT and CDR2 as YNNKEL (reference sequence). The V and J ends lost 3 bases and 4 bases, in that order; junction bases with no gene match: 1. CDR3 length: 13 amino acids. In the original processing: Amplification of reference gene primers provided the estimated nucleated cell counts. Clones were read by immunoSEQ multiplex PCR, and TCRdb kept only the in-frame ones, dropping some. That table supplies the V and J calls and clone size; D and trimming were determined from the DNA. The repertoire holds some 60,000 clones, with approximately 91% as singletons. This clone was picked up one time.

This sequence was found in a man in his fifties or sixties with acute or convalescent COVID-19. The V and J genes are TRBV3-1 (or the pseudogene TRBV3-2) and TRBJ1-1; TRBD1 agrees at 8 bases. Sequenced sample: peripheral blood. The CDR3 DNA reads as TGTGCCAGCAGCCAGCAGGGGGCCACTGAAGCTTTCTTT. This translates into CASSQQGATEAFF.